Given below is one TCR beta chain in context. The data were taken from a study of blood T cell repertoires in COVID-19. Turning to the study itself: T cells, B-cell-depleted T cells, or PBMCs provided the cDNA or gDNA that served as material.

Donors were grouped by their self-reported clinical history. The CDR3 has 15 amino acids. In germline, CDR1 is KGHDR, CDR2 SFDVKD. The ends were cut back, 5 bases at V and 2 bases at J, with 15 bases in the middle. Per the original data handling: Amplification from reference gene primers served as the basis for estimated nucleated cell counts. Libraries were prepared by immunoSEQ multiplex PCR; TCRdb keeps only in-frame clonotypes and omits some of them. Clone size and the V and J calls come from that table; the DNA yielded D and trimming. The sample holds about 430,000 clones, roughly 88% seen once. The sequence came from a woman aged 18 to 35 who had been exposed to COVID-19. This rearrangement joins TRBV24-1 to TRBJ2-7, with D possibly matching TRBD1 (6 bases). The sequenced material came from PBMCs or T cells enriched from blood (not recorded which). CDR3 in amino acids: CATSADSTPPYEQYF. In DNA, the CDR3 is TGTGCCACCAGTGCGGACAGTACCCCTCCCTACGAGCAGTACTTC.